The 8 T cell receptor beta chains reported below all come from one sample, sequenced in a study of T cell responses to AZD1222 COVID-19 vaccine. Here immunoSEQ multiplex PCR was the method, and the copy in TCRdb shows in-frame clones only, minus some. Seen here are 180,000 or so clones, 80% to 95% observed once, and the top ten hold around 1.9%. This sample comprised peripheral blood, obtained 28 days after the second AZD1222 dose. The receptors come from an adult who received the AZD1222 COVID-19 vaccine.

The chain joins TRBV29-1 to TRBJ1-2; tentatively, D is TRBD1 (5 bases). CDR3 length: 14 amino acids. Germline CDR1 and CDR2: SQVTM and ANQGSEA. The V gene lost 4 bases and the J gene lost 0 bases, with 12 bases spanning the gap. In DNA form, the CDR3 reads TGCAGCGTTGGGGAGGGACGGGCTAACTATGGCTACACCTTC. This codes for CSVGEGRANYGYTF. Full variable domain (remainder filled in from reference TRBV29-1 and TRBJ1-2): SAVISQKPSRDICQRGTSLTIQCQVDSQVTMMFWYRQQPGQSLTLIATANQGSEATYESGFVIDKFPISRPNLTFSTLTVSNMSPEDSSIYLCSVGEGRANYGYTFGSGTRLTVV.

The rearrangement uses TRBV6-5 and TRBJ2-5; 13 bases are shared with TRBD2. The CDR3 runs to 14 residues. Trimming removed 8 bases from V and 5 bases from J; junction bases left unmatched: 5. Germline assignment: CDR1 MNHEY and CDR2 SVGAGI. The CDR3 sequence: CASPTSGREETQYF. CDR3 DNA: TGTGCCAGCCCAACTAGCGGGAGGGAGGAGACCCAGTACTTC.

CDR3 DNA: TGTGCCAGTACCACCGGTGCTCCGGGGGCCTACGAGCAGTACTTC. Translating gives CASTTGAPGAYEQYF. V usage is TRBV19 and J usage is TRBJ2-7; D may be TRBD2 (6 bases). CDR1 and CDR2 (germline): LNHDA, SQIVND (reference sequence). Between the trimmed V and J ends, which lost 7 bases and 2 bases, there was a span of 18 bases. This CDR3 has 15 amino acids. Complete variable domain (other parts from reference TRBV19 and TRBJ2-7): DGGITQSPKYLFRKEGQNVTLSCEQNLNHDAMYWYRQDPGQGLRLIYYSQIVNDFQKGDIAEGYSVSREKKESFPLTVTSAQKNPTAFYLCASTTGAPGAYEQYFGPGTRLTVT.

The chain links TRBV10-3 to TRBJ1-5; D ambiguous. V shed 3 bases and J shed 0 bases, with 15 bases lying between them. The CDR3 is 17 residues long. Germline CDR1 reads ENHRY; CDR2 reads SYGVKD. The CDR3 protein is CAISDYLGQDSNQPQHF. The CDR3 DNA reads as TGTGCCATCAGTGATTACCTAGGGCAGGATAGCAATCAGCCCCAGCATTTT.

To note about this clone: The germline gene is not matched at one end of the junction; a read error may be the cause. The CDR3 loop is CATSRDRQDLMDF. In DNA form, the CDR3 reads TGTGCCACCAGCAGAGACAGACAGGACCTTATGGATTTT. V usage is TRBV15 and J usage is TRBJ2-3; a possible D gene is TRBD1 (6 bases). The CDR3 sequence is 13 residues long. Germline V gene data show CDR1 as LNHNV and CDR2 as YYDKDF (reference sequence).

The chain is built from TRBV3-1 (or the pseudogene TRBV3-2) and TRBJ1-2, with 7 bases fitting TRBD1. The CDR3 length is 13 residues. The V and J ends lost 5 bases and 5 bases, in that order; junction bases with no gene match: 5. Germline CDR1 is LGHDT and CDR2 is YNNKEL (reference sequence). The CDR3 here is CASSDTGEYGYTF. In DNA, the CDR3 is TGTGCCAGCAGCGACACAGGGGAGTATGGCTACACCTTC.

This clone was seen a single time. This sequence joins TRBV7-9 and TRBJ1-2, with D perhaps matching TRBD1 (5 bases). Germline V gene data show CDR1 as SEHNR and CDR2 as FQNEAQ (reference sequence). V was cut by 6 bases and J by 4 bases, with 12 bases left in between. The CDR3 consists of 13 residues. The CDR3 region is CASRQSQAYGYTF. In DNA, the CDR3 is TGTGCCAGCAGACAATCACAGGCCTATGGCTACACCTTC.

The rearrangement joins TRBV27 to TRBJ1-6, with TRBD1 as a possible D gene (5 bases). The V end was cut by 6 bases, the J end by 1 base, with 7 bases between. Per the germline V gene, CDR1 is MNHEY and CDR2 is SMNVEV (reference sequence). There are 14 residues in the CDR3. The CDR3 reads CASSQGSYNSPLHF. The CDR3 bases are TGTGCCAGCAGCCAGGGTTCCTATAATTCACCCCTCCACTTT.